This TCR beta chain was identified during a study of cytomegalovirus exposure and HLA in healthy donors. The study, taken as a whole, reports: Later analysis demonstrated an association between a missense DCLRE1C variant and TCR beta V- and J-gene trimming. Being indistinguishable, some V segments were excluded, TRBV6-2 and TRBV6-3 among them. Versus the roughly 640-donor mean, an Asian-associated ancestry cluster reportedly showed fewer N-insertions in a later analysis.

Comments on this clone: Its specificity is unknown. One end of the junction varies from germline; a read error may be responsible.

Everyone who donated was a healthy bone marrow donor. The PCR ran on 60 Vbeta and 13 Jbeta primers. TCRdb keeps only in-frame clones here, not all; method: immunoSEQ multiplex PCR. The repertoire holds 140,000 or so clones, with over 75% as singletons. Germline loops: CDR1 SEHNR, CDR2 FQNEAQ (reference sequence). CDR3 size: 16 residues. The clonotype was recovered from a woman in her 40s in good health and CMV-seronegative. Sequencing was done on a sample of PBMCs. The J gene is TRBJ2-3, the V gene TRBV7-9; 8 bases are a match to TRBD1. CDR3 coding DNA: TGTTCCAGCAGCTTAGCAGGGGGCGCGGGCACAGATACGCAGTATTTT. It yields the protein CSSSLAGGAGTDTQYF. The entire variable domain, with the rest obtained from reference TRBV7-9 and TRBJ2-3, is as follows: DTGVSQNPRHKITKRGQNVTFRCDPISEHNRLYWYRQTLGQGPEFLTYFQNEAQLEKSRLLSDRFSAERPKGSFSTLEIQRTEQGDSAMYLCSSSLAGGAGTDTQYFGPGTRLTVL.